This note documents a single TCR beta chain sequence. What it recognizes is unknown. The data were taken from a study of STAT3 mutations in large granular lymphocyte leukemia. For the study at large: Roughly half the longitudinally sequenced T-LGLL patients had canonical STAT3 mutations. Study-wide findings and caveats: At least one immunodominant TCR beta clonotype appeared in every T-cell large granular lymphocyte leukemia patient. After therapy, 6 of 18 patients switched clonotypes, all new clones STAT3 wild type.

Each sample's TCRbeta library yielded on average roughly 41,000 productive templates. Using immunoSEQ multiplex PCR, the repertoire was profiled, and TCRdb retains in-frame clones only, with some absent. The sample holds some 30,000 clones, roughly 86% seen once. Germline lookup yields CDR1 SGHNT and CDR2 YYREEE (reference sequence). J lost 0 bases, V lost 7 bases, and 9 bases had no gene match. This CDR3 spans 17 amino acids. The chain joins TRBV5-4 to TRBJ2-6, with 8 bases aligning to TRBD1. The sequenced sample was peripheral blood mononuclear cells. The receptor was derived from a man between 60 and 70 years old with T-cell large granular lymphocyte leukemia. Some clones in this sample may be carry-over from other donors' samples. The CDR3 DNA sequence: TGTGCCAGCGGGGACGGGACAGGAGTCTCTGGGGCCAACGTCCTGACTTTC. The encoded protein is CASGDGTGVSGANVLTF.